This T cell receptor beta chain was captured in a study of T-cell memory formation after mild COVID-19. The length of the CDR3 is 15 residues. Trimming cost V 0 bases and J 0 bases, with 8 bases left between them. Looked up from germline, CDR1 is KGHSH and CDR2 is LQKENI. TCRdb passed the 5' RACE reads through MiXCR, listing each CDR3 protein once. This table has approximately 560,000 distinct CDR3 sequences, 17% appearing once. The sequence came from an adult woman who had mild COVID-19 (a few samples of this study predate the infection). Cell type and time point are not known. The sample taken for sequencing was PBMCs or a T cell subset sorted from them (not recorded which). This sequence joins TRBV18 and TRBJ1-1; D uncertain. The CDR3 reads CASSPPSSMNTEAFF. The CDR3 nucleotides read TGTGCCAGCTCACCACCTTCATCAATGAACACTGAAGCTTTCTTT.